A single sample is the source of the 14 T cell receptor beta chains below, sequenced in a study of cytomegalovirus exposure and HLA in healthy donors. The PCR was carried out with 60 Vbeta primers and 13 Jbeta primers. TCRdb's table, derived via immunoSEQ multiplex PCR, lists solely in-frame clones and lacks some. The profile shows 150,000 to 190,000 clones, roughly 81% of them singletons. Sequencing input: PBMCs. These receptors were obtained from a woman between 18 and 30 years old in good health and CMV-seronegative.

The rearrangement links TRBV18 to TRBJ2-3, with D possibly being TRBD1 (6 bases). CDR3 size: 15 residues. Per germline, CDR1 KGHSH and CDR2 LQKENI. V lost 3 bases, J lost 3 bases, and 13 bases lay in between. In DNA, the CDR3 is TGTGCCAGCTCACCCTCCCAACAGGGAACAGATACGCAGTATTTT. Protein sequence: CASSPSQQGTDTQYF.

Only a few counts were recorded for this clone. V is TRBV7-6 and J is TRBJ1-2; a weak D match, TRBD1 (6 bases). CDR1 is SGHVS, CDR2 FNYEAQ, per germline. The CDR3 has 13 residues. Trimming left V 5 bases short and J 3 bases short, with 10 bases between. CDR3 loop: CASSPGDDYGYTF. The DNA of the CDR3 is TGTGCCAGCAGCCCAGGGGATGACTATGGCTACACCTTC.

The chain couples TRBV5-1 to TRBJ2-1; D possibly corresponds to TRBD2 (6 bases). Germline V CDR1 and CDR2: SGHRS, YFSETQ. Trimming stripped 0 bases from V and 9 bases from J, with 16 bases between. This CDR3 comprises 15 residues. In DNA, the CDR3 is TGCGCCAGCAGCTTGGTCGGGGGTGGAACGGGTGAGCAGTTCTTC. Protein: CASSLVGGGTGEQFF.

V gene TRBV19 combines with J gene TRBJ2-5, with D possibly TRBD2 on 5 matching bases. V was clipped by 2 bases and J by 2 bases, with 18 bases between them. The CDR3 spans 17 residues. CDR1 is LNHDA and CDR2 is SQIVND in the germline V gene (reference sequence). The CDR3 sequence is CASSIRPRGDWQETQYF. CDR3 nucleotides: TGTGCCAGTAGTATACGCCCCCGGGGTGATTGGCAAGAGACCCAGTACTTC.

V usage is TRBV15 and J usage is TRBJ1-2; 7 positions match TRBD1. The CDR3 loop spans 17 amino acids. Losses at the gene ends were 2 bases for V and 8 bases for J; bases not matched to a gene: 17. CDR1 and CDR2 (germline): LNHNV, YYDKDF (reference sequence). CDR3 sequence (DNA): TGTGCCACCAGCAGACCACCCCGGGACAGCCAAAGGGGCGGCTACACCTTC. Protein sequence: CATSRPPRDSQRGGYTF.

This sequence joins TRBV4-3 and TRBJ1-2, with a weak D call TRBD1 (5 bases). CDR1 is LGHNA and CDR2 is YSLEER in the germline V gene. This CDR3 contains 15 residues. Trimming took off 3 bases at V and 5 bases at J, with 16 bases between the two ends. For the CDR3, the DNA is TGCGCCAGCAGCCAGAGCGGGGGGTCCCCTTATGGCTACACCTTC. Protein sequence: CASSQSGGSPYGYTF.

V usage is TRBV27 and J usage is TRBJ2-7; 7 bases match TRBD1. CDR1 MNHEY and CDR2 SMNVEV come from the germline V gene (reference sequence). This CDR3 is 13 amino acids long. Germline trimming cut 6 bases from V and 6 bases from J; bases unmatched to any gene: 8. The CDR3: CASRRGQGVEQYF. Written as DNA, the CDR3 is TGTGCCAGCAGGCGAGGCCAGGGGGTCGAGCAGTACTTC.

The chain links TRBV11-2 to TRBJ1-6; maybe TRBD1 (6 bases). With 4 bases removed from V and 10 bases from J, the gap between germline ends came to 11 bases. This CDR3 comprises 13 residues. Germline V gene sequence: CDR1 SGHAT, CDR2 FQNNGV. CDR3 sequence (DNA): TGTGCCAGCAGCTGGGACATGAGCTCACCCCTCCACTTT. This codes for CASSWDMSSPLHF.

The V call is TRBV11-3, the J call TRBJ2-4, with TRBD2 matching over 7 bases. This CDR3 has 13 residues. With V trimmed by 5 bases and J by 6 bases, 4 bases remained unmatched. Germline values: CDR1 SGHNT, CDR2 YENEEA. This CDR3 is CASSRTSANIQYF. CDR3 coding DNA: TGTGCCAGCAGCCGTACTAGCGCAAACATTCAGTACTTC.

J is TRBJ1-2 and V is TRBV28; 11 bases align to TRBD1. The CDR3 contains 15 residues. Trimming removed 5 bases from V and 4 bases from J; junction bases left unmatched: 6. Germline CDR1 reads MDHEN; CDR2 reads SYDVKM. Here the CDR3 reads CASSPPGQGAYGYTF. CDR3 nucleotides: TGTGCCAGCAGTCCCCCCGGACAGGGGGCCTATGGCTACACCTTC.

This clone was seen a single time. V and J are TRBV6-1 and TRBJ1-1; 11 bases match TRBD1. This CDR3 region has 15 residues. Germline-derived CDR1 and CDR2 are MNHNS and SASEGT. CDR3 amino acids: CASNGQGAMNTEAFF. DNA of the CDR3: TGTGCGTCTAATGGACAGGGGGCAATGAACACTGAAGCTTTCTTT.

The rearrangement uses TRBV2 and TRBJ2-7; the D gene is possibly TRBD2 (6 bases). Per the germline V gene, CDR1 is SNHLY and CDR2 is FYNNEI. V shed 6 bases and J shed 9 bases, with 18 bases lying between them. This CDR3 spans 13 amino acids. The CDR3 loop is CASSTPGPGGQYF. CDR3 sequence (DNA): TGTGCCAGCAGCACTCCCGGGCCCGGGGGGCAGTACTTC.

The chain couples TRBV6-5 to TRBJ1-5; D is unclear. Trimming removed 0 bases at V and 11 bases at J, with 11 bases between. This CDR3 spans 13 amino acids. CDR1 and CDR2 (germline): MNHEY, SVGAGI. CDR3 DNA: TGTGCCAGCAGTTACTCGAGAGAAACAGCCCAGCATTTT. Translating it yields CASSYSRETAQHF.

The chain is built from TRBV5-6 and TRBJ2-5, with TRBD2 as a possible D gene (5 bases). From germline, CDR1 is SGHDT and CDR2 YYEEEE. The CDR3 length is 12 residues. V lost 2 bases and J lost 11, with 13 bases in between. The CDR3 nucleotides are TGTGCCAGCAGCTTCGTCCAGGAGGAGCAGTACTTC. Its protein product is CASSFVQEEQYF. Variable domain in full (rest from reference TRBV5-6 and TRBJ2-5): DAGVTQSPTHLIKTRGQQVTLRCSPKSGHDTVSWYQQALGQGPQFIFQYYEEEERQRGNFPDRFSGHQFPNYSSELNVNALLLGDSALYLCASSFVQEEQYFGPGTRLLVL.